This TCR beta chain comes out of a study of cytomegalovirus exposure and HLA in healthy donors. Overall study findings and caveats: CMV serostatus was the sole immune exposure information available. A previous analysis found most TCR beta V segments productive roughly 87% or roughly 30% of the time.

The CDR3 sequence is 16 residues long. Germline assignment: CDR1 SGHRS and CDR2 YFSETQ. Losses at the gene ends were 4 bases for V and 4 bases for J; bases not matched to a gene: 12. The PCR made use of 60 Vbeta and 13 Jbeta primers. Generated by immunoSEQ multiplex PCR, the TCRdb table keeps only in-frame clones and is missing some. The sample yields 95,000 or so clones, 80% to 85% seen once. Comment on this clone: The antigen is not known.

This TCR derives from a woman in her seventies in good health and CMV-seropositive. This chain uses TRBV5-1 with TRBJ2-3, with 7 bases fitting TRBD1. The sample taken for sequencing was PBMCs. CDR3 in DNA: TGCGCCAGCAGCCCAGCCGCCGGACAGGTTTCAGATACGCAGTATTTT. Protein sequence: CASSPAAGQVSDTQYF.